The rows below give T cell receptor beta chains drawn from one sample of a study of cytomegalovirus exposure and HLA in healthy donors. Assay used: immunoSEQ multiplex PCR; TCRdb lists only in-frame clones, some missing. This table holds approximately 150,000 clones, around 75% found once. Sequenced material: PBMCs. The source of these receptors is a man aged 55 to 69 in good health and CMV-seronegative. The CDR3 runs from the conserved cysteine through the conserved F or W. Each record gives: V gene, CDR3 length, J gene, clone size, D gene, CDR3 DNA, CDR3 protein. D genes are given only for firm matches. Some rows have no size entry. The others give once, few or many, or a class for an expanded clone.

TRBV6-5	15	TRBJ2-7	-	TRBD2	TGTGCCAGCAGTTATGTCGGGAGGGACGGCGACGAGCAGTACTTC	CASSYVGRDGDEQYF
TRBV7-9	12	TRBJ1-2	-	-	TGTTCCAGCAGCTTACAGGGCCATGGCTACACCTTC	CSSSLQGHGYTF
TRBV9	14	TRBJ2-5	-	-	TGTGCCAGCAGCAAACAGGGTGTGGTGGAGACCCAGTACTTC	CASSKQGVVETQYF
TRBV29-1	16	TRBJ1-1	few	TRBD1	TGCAGCGTTGAAGGTGGGACAGGCGGGGGGAACACTGAAGCTTTCTTT	CSVEGGTGGGNTEAFF
TRBV19	15	TRBJ2-5	-	-	TGTGCCAGTAGCCCGGCAAGTGGACTAAGCAAGACCCAGTACTTC	CASSPASGLSKTQYF
TRBV30	12	TRBJ1-2	few	-	TGTGCACTCAATGTAGGGGAATATGGCTACACCTTC	CALNVGEYGYTF
TRBV27	15	TRBJ1-5	few	-	TGTGCCAGCAGTTTATTGGCGGTGAGCAATCAGCCCCAGCATTTT	CASSLLAVSNQPQHF
TRBV19	17	TRBJ2-3	-	-	TGTGCCAGTAGTATAGCGTCAGGCGGGGGCAGGGCAGATACGCAGTATTTT	CASSIASGGGRADTQYF
TRBV30	15	TRBJ2-7	-	TRBD1	TGTGCCTGGAAGAAAGGGGGCGGATACTCCTACGAGCAGTACTTC	CAWKKGGGYSYEQYF
TRBV6-6	11	TRBJ2-7	-	TRBD2	TGTGCCAGCAGTGCGGGAGACGAGCAGTACTTC	CASSAGDEQYF
TRBV6-1	14	TRBJ2-5	-	-	TGTGCCAGCAGTGACGTCCAAGGGCCGGGGGCCCAGTACTTC	CASSDVQGPGAQYF
TRBV10-3	13	TRBJ1-2	few	-	TGTGCCATCAGTGCGGACAGATGGGTAGGCTACACCTTC	CAISADRWVGYTF
TRBV18	15	TRBJ2-5	-	TRBD1	TGTGCCAGCTCACCCCTAACAGGGGGCTCGGAGACCCAGTACTTC	CASSPLTGGSETQYF
TRBV6-5	13	TRBJ2-7	-	-	TGTGCCAGCACTAGGCGGATCTCCTACGAGCAGTACTTC	CASTRRISYEQYF
TRBV7-7	16	TRBJ2-2	-	-	TGTGCTAGCAGCTTAGCAACAGCGGAGGACACCGGGGAGCTGTTTTTT	CASSLATAEDTGELFF
TRBV11-3	14	TRBJ2-5	few	-	TGTGCCAGCAGCTTAGATCAGGGCGACGCGACCCAGTACTTC	CASSLDQGDATQYF
TRBV9	14	TRBJ2-1	-	-	TGTGCCAGCAGCGTAGCGCCCAGGGACAATGAGCAGTTCTTC	CASSVAPRDNEQFF
TRBV5-1	19	TRBJ2-6	-	-	TGCGCCAGCAGCTTCCCCGTGGGGCAGCACTCCTCTGGGGCCAACGTCCTGACTTTC	CASSFPVGQHSSGANVLTF
TRBV10-1	17	TRBJ2-1	few	TRBD2	TGCGCCAGCAGTGAGTCTTTAGGACTAGCGGCCTACAATGAGCAGTTCTTC	CASSESLGLAAYNEQFF
TRBV18	15	TRBJ2-7	-	TRBD1	TGTGCCAGCTCACCACCCGGGACAGGGGCCCACGAGCAGTACTTC	CASSPPGTGAHEQYF
TRBV19	14	TRBJ2-7	once	-	TGTGCCCGTTCTTCACAGGGACCCTCCTACGAGCAGTACTTC	CARSSQGPSYEQYF
TRBV27	14	TRBJ2-3	-	TRBD2	TGTGCCAGCAGTCTCGGGGGGAGCACAGATACGCAGTATTTT	CASSLGGSTDTQYF
TRBV6-5	15	TRBJ2-2	-	TRBD1	TGTGCCAGCAGTCAACGACAGGGGCACACCGGGGAGCTGTTTTTT	CASSQRQGHTGELFF
TRBV30	11	TRBJ2-3	-	-	TGTGCCTACAGGGCGTCAGATACGCAGTATTTT	CAYRASDTQYF
TRBV7-3	14	TRBJ2-1	-	-	TGCGCCAGCAGCCCGTACCCAGGCCTTGTTGAGCAGTTCTTC	CASSPYPGLVEQFF
TRBV11-1	14	TRBJ2-5	few	TRBD2	TGTGCCAGCAGCTCACTAGCGATCCAAGAGACCCAGTACTTC	CASSSLAIQETQYF
TRBV28	16	TRBJ2-2	-	TRBD1	TGTGCCAGCAGTTTATTTGGGACAGCGAACACCGGGGAGCTGTTTTTT	CASSLFGTANTGELFF
TRBV30	13	TRBJ2-7	-	-	TGTGCCTGGACGGGTGACAGCTCCTACGAGCAGTACTTC	CAWTGDSSYEQYF
TRBV10-3	14	TRBJ1-2	-	-	TGTGCCATCAGTGCCGGGGACACTGGGTATGGCTACACCTTC	CAISAGDTGYGYTF
TRBV19	15	TRBJ2-7	-	TRBD2	TGTGCCAGTAGTTCCCTGGCGGGAGGGTCCTACGAGCAGTACTTC	CASSSLAGGSYEQYF
TRBV7-2	15	TRBJ2-7	once	TRBD1	TGTGCCAGCAGCCCGGGGACAGGGGCCTCCTACGAGCAGTACTTC	CASSPGTGASYEQYF
TRBV28	18	TRBJ2-7	-	TRBD1	TGTGCCAGCAGTTTCGGGGACACAGGGGTTATTCCAACCTACGAGCAGTACTTC	CASSFGDTGVIPTYEQYF
TRBV5-1	14	TRBJ2-3	few	-	TGCGCCAGCAGCTTGGGACAGGTGGAAGATACGCAGTATTTT	CASSLGQVEDTQYF
TRBV30	15	TRBJ1-2	-	TRBD1	TGTGCCTGGGACAGGGGGAGAAGGGAGGGCTATGGCTACACCTTC	CAWDRGRREGYGYTF
TRBV6-4	15	TRBJ2-6	few	-	TGTGCCAGCAGTGTACAGGGCTCTGGGGCCAACGTCCTGACTTTC	CASSVQGSGANVLTF
TRBV5-4	12	TRBJ2-2	few	-	TGTGCCAGCAGCCAGGACACCGGGGAGCTGTTTTTT	CASSQDTGELFF
TRBV28	12	TRBJ2-7	-	-	TGTGCCAGCAGTTTTGTCCGGGGAGAGCAGTACTTC	CASSFVRGEQYF